This is a list of T cell receptor beta chains from one sample in a study of control samples from healthy donors and cancer patients. Repertoires were generated with immunoSEQ multiplex PCR, while TCRdb's copy carries only in-frame clones and drops some. The repertoire includes about 220,000 clones, roughly 94% of them detected once, and about 1.6% sits in the top ten. The specimen sequenced was blood. The receptors were gathered from a middle-aged man in good health. CDR3s include the opening cysteine and the closing phenylalanine or tryptophan. Fields, in order: V gene, D gene, CDR3 protein. A D gene is named only where the DNA matches it firmly.

TRBV5-1 | NA | CASSLNGRSQETQYF
TRBV6-2/TRBV6-3 | NA | CASSPQGQETQYF
TRBV5-1 | TRBD1 | CASSLGTGIDTQYF
TRBV2 | TRBD1 | CASSQTGGAGQPQHF
TRBV28 | NA | CASSTVGYGYTF
TRBV7-2 | TRBD2 | CASSLAGGTEQYF
TRBV3-1/TRBV3-2 | NA | CASSQRGVQPQHF
TRBV10-1 | NA | CASDEGSRAYEQYF
TRBV6-4 | NA | CASSDSRSGNSGNTIYF
TRBV25-1 | NA | CASSEYIHPSGYTF
TRBV24-1 | TRBD2 | CATSDRPGLAGAGYNEQFF
TRBV5-1 | TRBD1 | CASSFTRQGATYTGELFF
TRBV6-6 | NA | CASRPRGDQPQHF
TRBV5-1 | TRBD1 | CASSLDLDRGISPLHF
TRBV10-3 | NA | CAISENTGAINEKLFF
TRBV7-2 | NA | CASSLNDPNQPQHF
TRBV29-1 | NA | CSASRVIPSTDTQYF
TRBV5-8 | NA | CASSRGGGKLFF
TRBV19 | NA | CASRPQLHDGYTF
TRBV29-1 | NA | CSVAGLGEKLFF
TRBV10-1 | NA | CASSESGSQNTQYF
TRBV5-1 | TRBD1 | CASSGGTATNEKLFF
TRBV3-1/TRBV3-2 | TRBD2 | CASSPSRGGYETQYF
TRBV6-1 | NA | CASSEVAVRQPQHF
TRBV27 | NA | CASSLFGRAVDGSTQYF
TRBV6-5 | NA | CASGPFSITEAFF
TRBV5-5 | NA | CASSLEAGKAFF
TRBV19 | NA | CASSFGEKLFF
TRBV5-6 | NA | CASSLINGRGNTEAFF
TRBV5-1 | NA | CASSWGSGGGYEQYF
TRBV3-1/TRBV3-2 | TRBD2 | CASSLLWRGSSTGELFF
TRBV11-2 | TRBD1 | CASSSDRDRGTNEQFF
TRBV6-5 | NA | CASSYSATQPQHF
TRBV10-2 | NA | CASSESTGAYEQYF
TRBV12-5 | NA | CASGRGTARDEQFF
TRBV19 | NA | CASSIAEGYNQPQHF
TRBV5-1 | NA | CASSLAAANSGNEQFF
TRBV29-1 | TRBD1 | CSVGDRVHNEQFF
TRBV7-2 | NA | CASSLVSGHSPQHF
TRBV28 | TRBD2 | CASTPLGLAGVTDTQYF
TRBV5-1 | NA | CASSFRQRNTEAFF
TRBV15 | NA | CATSRGPNTEAFF
TRBV28 | NA | CASSLSINEQFF
TRBV7-2 | NA | CASRETGTSYNEQFF
TRBV5-4 | NA | CASSPFSNRLYGYTF
TRBV6-2/TRBV6-3 | NA | CASSYGSGTPYEQYF
TRBV24-1 | NA | CATSDSRGAFSQETQYF
TRBV5-6 | NA | CASRNWGHSGANVLTF
TRBV11-2 | NA | CASSLGVTFTSTDTQYF
TRBV6-5 | TRBD1 | CASRIPTGDHQPQHF